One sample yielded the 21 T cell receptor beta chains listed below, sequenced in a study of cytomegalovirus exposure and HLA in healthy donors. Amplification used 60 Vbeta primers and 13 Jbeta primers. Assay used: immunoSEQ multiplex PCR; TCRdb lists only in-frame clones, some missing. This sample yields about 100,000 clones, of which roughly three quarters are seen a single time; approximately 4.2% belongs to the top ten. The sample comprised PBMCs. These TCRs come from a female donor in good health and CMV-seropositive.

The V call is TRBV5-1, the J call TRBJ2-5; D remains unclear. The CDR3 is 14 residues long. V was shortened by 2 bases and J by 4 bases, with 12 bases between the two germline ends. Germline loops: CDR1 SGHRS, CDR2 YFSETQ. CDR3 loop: CASSLSRPVETQYF. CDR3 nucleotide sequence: TGCGCCAGCAGCTTATCTAGGCCGGTAGAGACCCAGTACTTC.

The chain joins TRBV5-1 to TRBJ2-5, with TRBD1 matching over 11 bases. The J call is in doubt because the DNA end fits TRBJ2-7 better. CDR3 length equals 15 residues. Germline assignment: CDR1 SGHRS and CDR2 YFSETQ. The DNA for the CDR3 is TGCGCCAGCAGCTCCTCCCGGGACAGGGGGTACGAGCAGTACTTC. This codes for CASSSSRDRGYEQYF.

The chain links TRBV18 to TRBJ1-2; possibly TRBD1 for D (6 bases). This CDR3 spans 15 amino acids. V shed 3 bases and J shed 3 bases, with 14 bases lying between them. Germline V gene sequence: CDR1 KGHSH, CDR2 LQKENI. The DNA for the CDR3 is TGTGCCAGCTCACCGTCACAGGGTACCTACTATGGCTACACCTTC. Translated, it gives CASSPSQGTYYGYTF.

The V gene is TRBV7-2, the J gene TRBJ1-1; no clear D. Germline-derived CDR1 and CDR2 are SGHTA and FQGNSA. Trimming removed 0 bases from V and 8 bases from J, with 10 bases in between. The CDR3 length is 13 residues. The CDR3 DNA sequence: TGTGCCAGCAGCTTAGCGGTGAGGGCAGAAGCTTTCTTT. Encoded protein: CASSLAVRAEAFF.

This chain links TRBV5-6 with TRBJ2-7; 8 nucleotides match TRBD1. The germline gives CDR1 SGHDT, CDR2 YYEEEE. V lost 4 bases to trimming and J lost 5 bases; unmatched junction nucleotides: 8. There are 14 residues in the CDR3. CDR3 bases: TGTGCCAGCAGCACAAGGACAGGGAGCAACGAGCAGTACTTC. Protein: CASSTRTGSNEQYF.

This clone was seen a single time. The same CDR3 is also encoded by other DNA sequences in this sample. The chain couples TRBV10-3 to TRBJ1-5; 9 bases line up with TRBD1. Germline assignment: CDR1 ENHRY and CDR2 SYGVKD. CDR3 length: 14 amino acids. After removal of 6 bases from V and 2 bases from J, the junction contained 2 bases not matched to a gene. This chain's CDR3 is CAISRTGGNQPQHF. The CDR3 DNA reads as TGTGCCATCAGCCGGACAGGGGGCAATCAGCCCCAGCATTTT.

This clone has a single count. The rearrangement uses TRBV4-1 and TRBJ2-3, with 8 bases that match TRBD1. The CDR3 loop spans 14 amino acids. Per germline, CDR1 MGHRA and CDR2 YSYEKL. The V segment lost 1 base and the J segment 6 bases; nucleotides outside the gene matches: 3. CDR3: CASSQGQGKDTQYF. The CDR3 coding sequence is TGCGCCAGCAGCCAAGGACAGGGGAAGGATACGCAGTATTTT.

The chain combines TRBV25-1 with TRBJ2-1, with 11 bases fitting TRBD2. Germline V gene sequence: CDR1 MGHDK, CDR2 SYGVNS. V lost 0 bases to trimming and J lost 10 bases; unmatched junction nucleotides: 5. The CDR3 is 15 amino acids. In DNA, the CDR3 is TGTGCCAGCAGTGAATATGTAGCGGGAGGGAGGGAGCAGTTCTTC. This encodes CASSEYVAGGREQFF.

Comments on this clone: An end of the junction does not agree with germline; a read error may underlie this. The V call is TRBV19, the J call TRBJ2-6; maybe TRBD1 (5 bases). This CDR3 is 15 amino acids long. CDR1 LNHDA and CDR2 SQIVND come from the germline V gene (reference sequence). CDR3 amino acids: CASLESTSGANGLTF. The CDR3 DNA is TGTGCCAGTTTAGAGAGTACCTCTGGGGCCAACGGCCTGACTTTC.

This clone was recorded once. DNA of the CDR3: TGTGCCAGTAGTCCGGCGGGTGCTGTCCATGAGCAGTTCTTC. It specifies CASSPAGAVHEQFF. V and J are TRBV19 and TRBJ2-1; a possible D gene is TRBD2 (5 bases). Trimming cost V 5 bases and J 8 bases, with 16 bases left between them. Germline-derived CDR1 and CDR2 are LNHDA and SQIVND (reference sequence). The length of the CDR3 is 14 residues.

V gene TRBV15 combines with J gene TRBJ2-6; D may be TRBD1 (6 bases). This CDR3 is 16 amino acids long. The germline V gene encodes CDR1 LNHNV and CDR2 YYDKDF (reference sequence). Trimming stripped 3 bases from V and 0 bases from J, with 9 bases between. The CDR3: CATSRVQGSGANVLTF. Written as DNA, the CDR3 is TGTGCCACCAGCAGGGTACAGGGCTCTGGGGCCAACGTCCTGACTTTC. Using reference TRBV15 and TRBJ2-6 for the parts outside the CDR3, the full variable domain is DAMVIQNPRYQVTQFGKPVTLSCSQTLNHNVMYWYQQKSSQAPKLLFHYYDKDFNNEADTPDNFQSRRPNTSFCFLDIRSPGLGDTAMYLCATSRVQGSGANVLTFGAGSRLTVL.

The DNA for the CDR3 is TGTGCCAGCAGCTTGGTGGGACAGGGCCTCTCCGGCAGAGAGACCCAGTACTTC. It translates to CASSLVGQGLSGRETQYF. This sequence joins TRBV5-6 and TRBJ2-5, with TRBD1 identical over 9 bases. With 0 bases clipped from V and 4 bases from J, the junction kept 13 bases outside the gene matches. The CDR3 sequence is 18 residues long. Looked up from germline, CDR1 is SGHDT and CDR2 is YYEEEE.

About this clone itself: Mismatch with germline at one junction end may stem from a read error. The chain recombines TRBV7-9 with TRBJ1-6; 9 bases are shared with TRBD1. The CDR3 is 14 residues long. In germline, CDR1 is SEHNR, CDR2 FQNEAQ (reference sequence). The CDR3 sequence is CSSSFGTGNSPLHF. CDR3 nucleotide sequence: TGTTCCAGCAGCTTCGGGACAGGGAATTCACCCCTCCACTTT.

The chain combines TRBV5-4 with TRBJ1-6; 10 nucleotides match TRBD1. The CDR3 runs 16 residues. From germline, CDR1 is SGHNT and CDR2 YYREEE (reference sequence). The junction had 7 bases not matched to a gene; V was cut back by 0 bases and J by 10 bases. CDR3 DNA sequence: TGTGCCAGCAGCTTGGGGGACAGGGGTTTGGAGTCACCCCTCCACTTT. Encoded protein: CASSLGDRGLESPLHF. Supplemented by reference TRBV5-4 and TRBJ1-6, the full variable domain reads ETGVTQSPTHLIKTRGQQVTLRCSSQSGHNTVSWYQQALGQGPQFIFQYYREEENGRGNFPPRFSGLQFPNYSSELNVNALELDDSALYLCASSLGDRGLESPLHFGNGTRLTVT.

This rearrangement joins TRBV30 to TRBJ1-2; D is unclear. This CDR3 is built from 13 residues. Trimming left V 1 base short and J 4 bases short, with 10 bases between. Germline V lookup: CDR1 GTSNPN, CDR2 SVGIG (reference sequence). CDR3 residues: CAWSDMSSYGYTF. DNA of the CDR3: TGTGCCTGGAGTGATATGTCTAGCTATGGCTACACCTTC.

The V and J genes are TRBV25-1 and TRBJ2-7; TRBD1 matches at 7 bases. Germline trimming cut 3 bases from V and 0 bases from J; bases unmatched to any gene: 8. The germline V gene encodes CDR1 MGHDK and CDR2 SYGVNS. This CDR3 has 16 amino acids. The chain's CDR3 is CASSEATGPFSYEQYF. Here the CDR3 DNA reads TGTGCCAGCAGTGAGGCGACAGGGCCTTTCTCCTACGAGCAGTACTTC.

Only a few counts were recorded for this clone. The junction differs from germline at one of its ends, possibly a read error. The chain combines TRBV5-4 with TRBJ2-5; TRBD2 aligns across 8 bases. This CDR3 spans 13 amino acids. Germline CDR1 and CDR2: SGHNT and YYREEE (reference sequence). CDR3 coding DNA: TGTGCCAGCTACCGGGGGGGGGAAGAGAGCCAGTACTTC. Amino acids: CASYRGGEESQYF.

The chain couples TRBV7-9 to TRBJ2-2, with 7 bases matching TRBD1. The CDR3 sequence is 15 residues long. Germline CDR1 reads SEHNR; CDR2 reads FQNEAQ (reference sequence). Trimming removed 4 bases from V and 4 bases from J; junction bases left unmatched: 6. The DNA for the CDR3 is TGTGCCAGCAGCTACCGGACAGGAAGCACCGGGGAGCTGTTTTTT. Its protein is CASSYRTGSTGELFF.

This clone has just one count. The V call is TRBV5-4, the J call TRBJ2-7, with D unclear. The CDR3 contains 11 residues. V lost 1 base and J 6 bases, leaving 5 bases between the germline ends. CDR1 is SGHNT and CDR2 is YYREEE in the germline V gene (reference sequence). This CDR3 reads CASSLYSEQYF. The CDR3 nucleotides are TGTGCCAGCAGCTTGTACAGCGAGCAGTACTTC.

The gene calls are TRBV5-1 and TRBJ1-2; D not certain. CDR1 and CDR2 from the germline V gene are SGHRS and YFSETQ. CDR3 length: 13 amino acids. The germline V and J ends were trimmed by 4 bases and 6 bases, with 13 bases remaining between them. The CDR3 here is CASSLRGKDGYTF. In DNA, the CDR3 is TGCGCCAGCAGCCTCCGCGGGAAGGATGGCTACACCTTC.

CDR3 amino acids: CASQGLDSNQPQHF. CDR3 DNA: TGTGCCAGCCAGGGGTTGGACAGCAATCAGCCCCAGCATTTT. V gene TRBV2 combines with J gene TRBJ1-5; D may be TRBD1 (6 bases). The V end lost 8 bases, the J end lost 1 base, and 12 bases lay between the germline ends. Germline CDR1 is SNHLY and CDR2 is FYNNEI. The CDR3 consists of 14 residues.